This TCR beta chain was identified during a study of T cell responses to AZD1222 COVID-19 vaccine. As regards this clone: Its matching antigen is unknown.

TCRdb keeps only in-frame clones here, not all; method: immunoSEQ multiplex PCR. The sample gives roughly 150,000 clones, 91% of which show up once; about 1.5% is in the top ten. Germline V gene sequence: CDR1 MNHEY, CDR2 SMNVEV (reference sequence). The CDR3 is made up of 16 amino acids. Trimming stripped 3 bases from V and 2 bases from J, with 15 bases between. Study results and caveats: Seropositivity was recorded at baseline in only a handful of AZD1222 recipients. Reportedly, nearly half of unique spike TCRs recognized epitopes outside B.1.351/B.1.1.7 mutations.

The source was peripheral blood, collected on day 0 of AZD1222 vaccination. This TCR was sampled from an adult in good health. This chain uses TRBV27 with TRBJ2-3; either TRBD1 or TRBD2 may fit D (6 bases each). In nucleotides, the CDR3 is TGTGCCAGCAGTTTGGGGGCTAGCGAGAACACAGATACGCAGTATTTT. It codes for CASSLGASENTDTQYF.